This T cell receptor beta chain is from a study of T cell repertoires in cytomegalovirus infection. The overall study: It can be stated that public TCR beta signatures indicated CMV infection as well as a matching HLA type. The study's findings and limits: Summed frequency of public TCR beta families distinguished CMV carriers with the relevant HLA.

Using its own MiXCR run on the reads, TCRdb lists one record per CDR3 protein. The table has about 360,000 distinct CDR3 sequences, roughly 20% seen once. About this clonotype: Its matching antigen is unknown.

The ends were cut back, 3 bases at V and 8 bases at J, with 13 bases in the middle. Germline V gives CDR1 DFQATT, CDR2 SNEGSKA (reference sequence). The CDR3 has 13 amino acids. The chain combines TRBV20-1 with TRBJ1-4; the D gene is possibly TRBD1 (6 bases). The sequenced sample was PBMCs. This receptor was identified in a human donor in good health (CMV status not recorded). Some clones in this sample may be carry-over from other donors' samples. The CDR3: CSASYRVQEKLFF. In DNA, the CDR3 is TGCAGTGCTAGTTACAGGGTTCAAGAAAAACTGTTTTTT.